This T cell receptor (beta chain) was retrieved from a study of blood T cell repertoires in COVID-19. Overall study context: COVID-19 samples collected from the United States, Italy and Spain covered acute and convalescent phases. PBMCs, B-cell-depleted T cells, or T cells were the source of the cDNA or gDNA that made up the material.

This clone was seen only once. Original handling: Estimation of nucleated cell counts was performed using reference gene primer amplification. Profiled with immunoSEQ multiplex PCR; TCRdb holds only in-frame clones, not every one. Clone size and V and J calls were adopted from that table, with D and trimming inferred from the DNA. The sample carries some 49,000 clones, about 91% recorded once. Trimming stripped 1 base from V and 4 bases from J, with 16 bases between. The CDR3 is 16 amino acids. The germline V gene encodes CDR1 KGHSH and CDR2 LQKENI. The specimen was peripheral blood. The V call is TRBV18, the J call TRBJ1-1; D gene uncertain. The sequence was collected from a man aged 50 or older with active COVID-19. As DNA, the CDR3 is TGTGCCAGCTCACCACGCACCGTCTTGGGGAGCACTGAAGCTTTCTTT. Residues: CASSPRTVLGSTEAFF.